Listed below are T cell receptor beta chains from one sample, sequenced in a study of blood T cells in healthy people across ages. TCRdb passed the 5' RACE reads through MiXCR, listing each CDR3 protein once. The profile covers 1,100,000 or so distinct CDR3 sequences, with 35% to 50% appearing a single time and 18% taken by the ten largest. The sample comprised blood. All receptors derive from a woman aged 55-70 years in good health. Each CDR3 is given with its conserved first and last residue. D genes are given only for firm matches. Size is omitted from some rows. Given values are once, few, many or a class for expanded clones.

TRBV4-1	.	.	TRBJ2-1	TGCGCCAGCAGCCCAGTCAGCGCTAACTCCTACAATGAGCAGTTCTTC	CASSPVSANSYNEQFF
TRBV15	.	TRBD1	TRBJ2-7	TGTGCCACCAGCAGAGAGGATGGGGACAGGCCCTACGAGCAGTACTTC	CATSREDGDRPYEQYF
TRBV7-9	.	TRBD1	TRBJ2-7	TGTGCCATCCAGGGACAGGGCTTCTACGAGCAGTACTTC	CAIQGQGFYEQYF
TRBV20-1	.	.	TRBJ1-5	TGCAGTGCCCGGCGTGGGGGGGTCGATCAGCCCCAGCATTTT	CSARRGGVDQPQHF
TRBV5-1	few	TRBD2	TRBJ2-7	TGCGCCAGCAGCCCTGGGGTAGTCGCGGGAGCCTACGAGCAGTACTTC	CASSPGVVAGAYEQYF
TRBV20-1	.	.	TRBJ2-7	TGCAGTGCTCAAGCCGGGACACAGAACCACGAGCAGTACTTC	CSAQAGTQNHEQYF
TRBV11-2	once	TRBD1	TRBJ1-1	TGTGCCAGCAGCTTAATAGGACAGGGGGCGTCAGCTGAAGCTTTCTTT	CASSLIGQGASAEAFF
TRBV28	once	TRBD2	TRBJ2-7	TGTGCCAGCAGACCCCGAACCAGGACTAGCGGGAGGTCCTACAATGAGCAGTACTTC	CASRPRTRTSGRSYNEQYF
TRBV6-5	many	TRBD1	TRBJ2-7	TGTGCCAGCAGTCCCAGGACAGGGTGGGACGAGCAGTACTTC	CASSPRTGWDEQYF
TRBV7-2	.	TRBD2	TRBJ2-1	TGTGCCATCAGCCCCACTAGCGGGACCGGAAATGAGCAGTTCTTC	CAISPTSGTGNEQFF
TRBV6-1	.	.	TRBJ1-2	TGTGCCAGCAGTGGGAGCGGGACGGCGTTTGGAGGCTACACCTTC	CASSGSGTAFGGYTF
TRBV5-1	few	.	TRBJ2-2	TGCGCCAGCGGACACCAGACCAAAGTAGGATGGGCCGGGGAGCTGTTTTTT	CASGHQTKVGWAGELFF
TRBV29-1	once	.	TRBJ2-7	TGCAGCGTTGCCCTCTTAGCGGTGAACTCAAATGAGCGGTACTTC	CSVALLAVNSNERYF
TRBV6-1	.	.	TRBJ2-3	TGTGCCAGCACCAGGTGGGGGACAACTCCAGATACGCAGTATTTT	CASTRWGTTPDTQYF
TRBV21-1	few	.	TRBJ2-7	TGTGCCAGCAGCAAAGATAACCCGGGAGACCCCCACGAGCAGTACTTC	CASSKDNPGDPHEQYF